The clone carrying this T cell receptor (beta chain) has a count of ten or more. V was shortened by 0 bases and J by 3 bases, with 10 bases between the two germline ends. The length of the CDR3 is 15 residues. The germline V gene has CDR1 LGHNA and CDR2 YNFKEQ. The authors prepared the TCRbeta library with unique molecular identifiers. One entry per CDR3 protein, called by TCRdb with MiXCR from the PCR reads. Found here are approximately 250,000 distinct CDR3 sequences, over 9.5% of them singletons; the top ten hold about 4.9%. These data belong to a study of T-cell reconstitution after alpha-beta-depleted transplantation in children.

The chain links TRBV4-2 to TRBJ2-3; D is uncertain. The sequence derives from a human donor who donated a stem cell graft to a child with SCID. The material was PBMCs from the stem cell graft donor, obtained from the stem cell graft. In DNA, the CDR3 is TGTGCCAGCAGCCAAGATCTTCCAGCGACAGATACGCAGTATTTT. Its translation is CASSQDLPATDTQYF.